The entry below gives a single T cell receptor (beta chain) sequence along with its context. The antigen remains undetermined. TCRdb's copy holds only in-frame clones and misses some; the assay was immunoSEQ multiplex PCR. Of approximately 810,000 clones listed, more than 85% are singletons. Naive CD8 populations comprised CD45RO-negative cells positively selected for CCR7, excluding terminally differentiated effector memory CD45RA+ cells. CDR3 size: 15 residues. With 4 bases removed from V and 2 bases from J, the gap between germline ends came to 15 bases. The V gene's germline CDR1 is MGHRA and CDR2 YSYEKL. The data stem from a study of shared clonotypes between healthy human individuals. In the study overall: The study used three CD4 naive, three CD4 memory, two CD8 naive and one CD8 memory plate per donor.

Study-level results: What naive subsets generally showed was a larger estimated richness than memory subsets showed. Generation probabilities of non-shared clonotypes were lower (relative to those shared by all four donors). It was observed that approximately 5% of naive CD4 clonotypes were shared across several donors.

What was sequenced was naive CD8+ T cells sorted from blood. This clonotype originated in a man aged 30 to 39 in good health. The rearrangement uses TRBV4-1 and TRBJ2-7, with a weak D call TRBD1 (6 bases). Here the CDR3 DNA reads TGCGCCAGCAGCCCAAACACCGGGACAACCTACGAGCAGTACTTC. Translation gives CASSPNTGTTYEQYF.